Listed below are T cell receptor beta chains from one sample, sequenced in a study of blood T cell repertoires in COVID-19. Produced via immunoSEQ multiplex PCR; TCRdb's table is partial and in-frame only. The sample has a few hundred thousand clones; about 90% are singletons. Sequencing input: peripheral blood. These receptor sequences come from a woman aged 40 to 50 with acute or convalescent COVID-19. Each CDR3 is given with its conserved first and last residue. A D gene is named only where the DNA matches it firmly. Clone sizes are given selectively: once, few, many, or a class where the clone is expanded.

J gene | D gene | V gene | clone size | CDR3 protein | CDR3 DNA
TRBJ1-6 | NA | TRBV7-2 | NA | CASSFRQTFISPLHF | TGTGCCAGCAGCTTCCGACAGACGTTTATTTCACCCCTCCACTTT
TRBJ1-1 | TRBD1 | TRBV7-8 | NA | CASSERGQLGTEAFF | TGTGCCAGCAGCGAACGGGGACAGCTTGGGACTGAAGCTTTCTTT
TRBJ1-2 | NA | TRBV19 | NA | CASSILGGYGYTF | TGTGCCAGTAGTATATTGGGCGGGTATGGCTACACCTTC
TRBJ1-1 | NA | TRBV10-3 | once | CAISESRGAEAFF | TGTGCCATCAGTGAGTCTCGGGGGGCTGAAGCTTTCTTT
TRBJ1-6 | TRBD1 | TRBV5-4 | NA | CASRVGQGVSSYNSPLHF | TGTGCCAGCAGAGTGGGACAGGGGGTTAGCTCCTATAATTCACCCCTCCACTTT
TRBJ1-4 | NA | TRBV2 | NA | CASGGLFNEKLFF | TGTGCCAGCGGGGGACTCTTTAATGAAAAACTGTTTTTT
TRBJ1-1 | NA | TRBV6-2/TRBV6-3 | NA | CASSYEGEGTEAFF | TGTGCCAGCAGTTACGAGGGCGAGGGCACTGAAGCTTTCTTT
TRBJ2-3 | NA | TRBV7-6 | once | CASSFTASALQISTDTQYF | TGTGCCAGCAGCTTTACGGCTAGCGCACTACAGATCAGTACAGATACGCAGTATTTT
TRBJ1-2 | NA | TRBV30 | NA | CAWSGGRSYGYTF | TGTGCCTGGAGTGGAGGGAGGAGCTATGGCTACACCTTC
TRBJ1-2 | NA | TRBV9 | few | CASSVAPGNNYGYTF | TGTGCCAGCAGCGTAGCTCCAGGAAATAACTATGGCTACACCTTC
TRBJ2-3 | TRBD2 | TRBV30 | NA | CAWSPGLAGDGDTQYF | TGTGCCTGGAGCCCGGGACTAGCGGGGGATGGAGATACGCAGTATTTT
TRBJ1-1 | TRBD1 | TRBV7-7 | NA | CASGELTGGETEAFF | TGTGCCAGCGGCGAACTAACAGGGGGCGAGACTGAAGCTTTCTTT
TRBJ1-4 | NA | TRBV30 | NA | CAWSTGWSNEKLFF | TGTGCCTGGAGTACAGGGTGGTCGAATGAAAAACTGTTTTTT
TRBJ2-2 | TRBD2 | TRBV19 | once | CASSITGTRITGELFF | TGTGCCAGTAGCATCACCGGGACTAGGATCACCGGGGAGCTGTTTTTT
TRBJ1-5 | NA | TRBV5-1 | NA | CASKYSQWPQHF | TGCGCCAGCAAGTACAGTCAGTGGCCCCAGCATTTT
TRBJ1-1 | NA | TRBV19 | NA | CASSPGLGGWAFF | TGTGCCAGTAGCCCTGGCCTCGGAGGGTGGGCTTTCTTT
TRBJ1-2 | NA | TRBV7-2 | NA | CASSLGGPGARNYGYTF | TGTGCCAGCAGCTTAGGGGGCCCAGGGGCGCGAAACTATGGCTACACCTTC
TRBJ2-1 | TRBD2 | TRBV7-8 | NA | CASSLTPAGGSEQFF | TGTGCCAGCAGCTTAACGCCAGCGGGGGGCAGTGAGCAGTTCTTC
TRBJ2-1 | TRBD2 | TRBV19 | NA | CASSGGLAGYNEQFF | TGTGCCAGTAGTGGGGGACTAGCGGGATACAATGAGCAGTTCTTC
TRBJ1-4 | TRBD1 | TRBV7-8 | once | CASSPVYGTDNEKLFF | TGTGCCAGCAGCCCAGTATACGGGACAGATAATGAAAAACTGTTTTTT
TRBJ1-2 | TRBD1 | TRBV24-1 | NA | CATSDDRGFGGYTF | TGTGCCACCAGTGACGACAGGGGGTTTGGGGGCTACACCTTC
TRBJ2-2 | NA | TRBV18 | NA | CASSPPGGPAGELFF | TGTGCCAGCTCACCACCGGGGGGGCCTGCCGGGGAGCTGTTTTTT
TRBJ1-4 | NA | TRBV5-1 | NA | CASSYADYATNEKLFF | TGCGCCAGCAGCTACGCCGACTATGCAACTAATGAAAAACTGTTTTTT
TRBJ1-5 | NA | TRBV6-5 | NA | CASSNYRGNQPQHF | TGTGCCAGCAGTAACTACAGGGGCAATCAGCCCCAGCATTTT